This TCR beta chain was documented in a study of T-cell memory formation after mild COVID-19. Regarding the study as a whole: Cross-reactive memory seemingly joined, as some responding clones were found in pre-infection memory.

This clonotype was observed a few times. Its antigen is not known. Germline CDR1 is DFQATT and CDR2 is SNEGSKA (reference sequence). This CDR3 is built from 16 residues. V lost 0 bases, J lost 5 bases, and 6 bases stayed unmatched. Each CDR3 protein gets one entry after TCRdb re-called the 5' RACE reads with MiXCR. This table has about 270,000 distinct CDR3 sequences, 15% to 20% appearing once. The V gene is TRBV20-1, the J gene TRBJ1-6, with TRBD1 identical over 8 bases. The sample was PBMCs or a T cell subset sorted from them (not recorded which). The clonotype originates from a man aged 18 to 30 who had mild COVID-19 (a few samples of this study predate the infection). Cell type and time point are not known. The CDR3 DNA follows: TGCAGTGCTAGAGATCGGACAGGGATTGATAATTCACCCCTCCACTTT. Its protein product is CSARDRTGIDNSPLHF.